This T cell receptor beta chain comes out of a study of shared clonotypes between healthy human individuals. Study-wide results and limits: Sequencing depth was expected to affect clonotype sharing among donors. The donor pool, a small one, limited the genetic and exposure-history diversity represented.

Donors were healthy HIV-negative adults without recent acute infections or vaccinations. V was shortened by 4 bases and J by 8 bases, with 19 bases between the two germline ends. This CDR3 region has 15 residues. Germline V lookup: CDR1 SGHNT, CDR2 YYREEE (reference sequence). The authors distributed each subset's genomic DNA evenly over several immunoSEQ plates. The protocol was immunoSEQ multiplex PCR, while the TCRdb copy is restricted to in-frame clones and leaves out a portion. In the table there are roughly 500,000 clones, roughly 77% of which are singletons. On this clone: Its antigen is unidentified.

The material sequenced was PBMCs. The receptor was derived from a woman aged 40 to 50 in good health. Some clones in this sample may be carry-over from other donors' samples. V usage is TRBV5-4 and J usage is TRBJ2-1; D is tentatively TRBD1 or TRBD2 (6 bases each). In DNA form, the CDR3 reads TGTGCCAGCAGCCCCACAGCGTCGAGGGGGGATGAGCAGTTCTTC. Translation gives CASSPTASRGDEQFF.